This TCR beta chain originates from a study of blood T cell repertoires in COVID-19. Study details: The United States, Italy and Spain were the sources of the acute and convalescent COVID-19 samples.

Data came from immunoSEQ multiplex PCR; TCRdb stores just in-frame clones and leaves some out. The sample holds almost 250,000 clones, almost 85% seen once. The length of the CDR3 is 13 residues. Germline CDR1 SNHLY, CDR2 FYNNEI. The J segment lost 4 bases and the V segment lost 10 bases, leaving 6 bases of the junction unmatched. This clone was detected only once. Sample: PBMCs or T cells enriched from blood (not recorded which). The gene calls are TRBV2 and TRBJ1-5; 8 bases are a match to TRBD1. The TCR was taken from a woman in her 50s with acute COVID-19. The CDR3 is CATMDRENQPQHF. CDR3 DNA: TGTGCCACCATGGACAGGGAAAATCAGCCCCAGCATTTT.